Below, one T cell receptor beta chain is given with its context. Its specificity is unknown. V lost 4 bases to trimming and J lost 3 bases, with 11 bases between them. This CDR3 spans 15 amino acids. Germline assignment: CDR1 SGHRS and CDR2 YFSETQ. The data were taken from a study of cytomegalovirus exposure and HLA in healthy donors. Study as a whole: Among several hundred genotyped donors, roughly 81% fell in the Caucasian-associated ancestry cluster.

Primers included in the PCR were 60 Vbeta and 13 Jbeta primers. The protocol was immunoSEQ multiplex PCR, while the TCRdb copy is restricted to in-frame clones and leaves out a portion. The sample gives around 40,000 clones, around 90% of which show up once; around 8% is in the top ten. Study-level results: It was shown in a later analysis that HLA-associated TCR beta chains were more clonally expanded than other, equally common chains. Cytomegalovirus association was listed for around 170 TCR beta chains. When the data were analyzed later, several of the most significant clusters appeared to be linked to common viral pathogens.

The receptor was isolated from a woman aged 40-49 years in good health and CMV-seropositive. J is TRBJ1-6 and V is TRBV5-1; D is unresolved. The sequenced sample consisted of PBMCs. CDR3 residues: CASSDSGDYNSPLHF. The DNA for the CDR3 is TGCGCCAGCAGCGACTCCGGGGACTATAATTCACCCCTCCACTTT.